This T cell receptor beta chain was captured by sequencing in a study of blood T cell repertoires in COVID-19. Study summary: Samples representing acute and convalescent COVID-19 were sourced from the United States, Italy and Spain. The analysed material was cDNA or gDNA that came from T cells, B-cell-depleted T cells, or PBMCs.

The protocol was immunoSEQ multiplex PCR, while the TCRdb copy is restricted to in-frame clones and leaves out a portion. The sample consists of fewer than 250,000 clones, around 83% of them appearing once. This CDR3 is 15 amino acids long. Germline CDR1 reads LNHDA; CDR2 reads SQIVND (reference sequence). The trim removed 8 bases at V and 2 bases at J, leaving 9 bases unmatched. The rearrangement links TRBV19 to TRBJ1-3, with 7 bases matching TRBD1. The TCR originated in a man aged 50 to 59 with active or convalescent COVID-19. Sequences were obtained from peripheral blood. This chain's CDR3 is CASGQESMPGNTIYF. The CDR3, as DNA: TGTGCCAGTGGACAGGAGTCTATGCCTGGAAACACCATATATTTT.